This T cell receptor (beta chain) comes out of a study of T cell repertoires in cytomegalovirus infection. Looking at the study overall: From public TCR beta signatures came an indication of both CMV infection and matching HLA type. Overall study findings and caveats: What dominated the ex vivo response were HLA-C-restricted CMV-specific TCR beta clonotypes. Summed frequency of public TCR beta families distinguished CMV carriers with the relevant HLA.

This clonotype was found many times. Its antigen is undetermined. V shed 1 base and J shed 3 bases, with 9 bases lying between them. The CDR3 has 14 amino acids. Germline CDR1 is SGHTA and CDR2 is FQGNSA. TCRdb re-called the reads through MiXCR, storing one row per CDR3 protein. The sample lists about 310,000 distinct CDR3 sequences; roughly 15% were seen once. The sequenced sample was PBMCs. The TCR sequence derives from a human donor in good health (CMV status not recorded). Some clones in this sample may be carry-over from other donors' samples. The J gene is TRBJ1-1, the V gene TRBV7-2; no definite D call. CDR3 sequence reads: CASSLDYAYTEAFF. As DNA, the CDR3 is TGTGCCAGCAGCTTAGATTATGCGTACACTGAAGCTTTCTTT.